This TCR beta chain was identified during a study of identical twins. V was pared by 4 bases and J by 5 bases, with 15 bases between. CDR3 size: 14 residues. From germline, CDR1 is SGHDT and CDR2 YYEEEE. This clonotype was seen more than once but under ten times. MiXCR was run by TCRdb on the 5' RACE reads, yielding one entry per CDR3 protein. The sample records around 470,000 distinct CDR3 sequences, 14% being singletons. The same data also contributed to another study, on yellow fever vaccine responses in identical twins.

The sequence was obtained from a woman aged 18-35 years in good health. This chain links TRBV5-6 with TRBJ1-2, with a tentative D call TRBD1 (5 bases). Sequencing was carried out using CD4+ T cells sorted from blood. The chain's CDR3 is CASSPGGYTYGYTF. In nucleotides, the CDR3 is TGTGCCAGCAGCCCGGGGGGGTATACGTATGGCTACACCTTC. Together with reference TRBV5-6 and TRBJ1-2, the CDR3 gives the full variable domain: DAGVTQSPTHLIKTRGQQVTLRCSPKSGHDTVSWYQQALGQGPQFIFQYYEEEERQRGNFPDRFSGHQFPNYSSELNVNALLLGDSALYLCASSPGGYTYGYTFGSGTRLTVV.